A single TCR beta chain is shown here with its context. Participants' own reports of clinical history determined their cohort assignment. Libraries were prepared by immunoSEQ multiplex PCR; TCRdb keeps only in-frame clonotypes and omits some of them. In the table there are some 190,000 clones, about 88% of which are singletons. The sample belongs to a study of blood T cell repertoires in COVID-19. Study details: Recovered Cohort 3 donors showed two negative PCRs, clearance, or symptom resolution. Samples of COVID-19 (acute and convalescent) were obtained from the United States, Italy and Spain.

The sequenced material came from PBMCs or T cells enriched from blood (not recorded which). The origin of this receptor is a middle-aged woman in a cohort exposed to, infected with or recovered from COVID-19 (not recorded which).

This chain's CDR3 is CATSDSGTGRTGELFF. The CDR3 bases are TGTGCCACCAGTGACTCCGGGACAGGCCGTACCGGGGAGCTGTTTTTT. The V and J genes are TRBV24-1 and TRBJ2-2, with 8 bases identical to TRBD1. CDR1 is KGHDR and CDR2 is SFDVKD in the germline V gene. The trim removed 4 bases at V and 5 bases at J, leaving 8 bases unmatched. This CDR3 has 16 amino acids.